The 26 T cell receptor beta chains presented below share a single source sample, sequenced in a study of cytomegalovirus exposure and HLA in healthy donors. Use of 60 Vbeta and 13 Jbeta primers characterized the PCR. TCRdb's copy holds only in-frame clones and misses some; the assay was immunoSEQ multiplex PCR. The sample has fewer than 200,000 clones; roughly four fifths are singletons. The sample taken for sequencing was PBMCs. The receptor set was obtained from a man aged 50 to 60 in good health and CMV-seronegative.

The chain joins TRBV18 to TRBJ1-3; 9 bases line up with TRBD1. Germline V gives CDR1 KGHSH, CDR2 LQKENI. The CDR3 is 16 residues long. The V segment lost 5 bases and the J segment 4 bases; nucleotides outside the gene matches: 9. The CDR3 DNA reads as TGTGCCAGCTCAGACGGGACAGGGAGCACAGGAAACACCATATATTTT. Protein product: CASSDGTGSTGNTIYF.

This clone was detected once. The chain links TRBV2 to TRBJ1-4; no firm D call. This CDR3 spans 14 amino acids. Trimming shortened V by 8 bases and J by 5 bases, and 15 bases separated the two germline ends. The germline CDR1 and CDR2 sequences are SNHLY and FYNNEI. CDR3 bases: TGTGCCAGCTTTTTCGGGGAAAAAAATGAAAAACTGTTTTTT. Its protein is CASFFGEKNEKLFF. Based on the CDR3 plus reference TRBV2 and TRBJ1-4, the full variable domain is EPEVTQTPSHQVTQMGQEVILRCVPISNHLYFYWYRQILGQKVEFLVSFYNNEISEKSEIFDDQFSVERPDGSNFTLKIRSTKLEDSAMYFCASFFGEKNEKLFFGSGTQLSVL.

This rearrangement joins TRBV4-3 to TRBJ2-2, with a possible D match to TRBD1 (6 bases). The CDR3 consists of 17 residues. The V and J ends lost 0 bases and 1 base respectively, with 12 bases between them. Germline V gene lookup returns CDR1 LGHNA and CDR2 YSLEER. CDR3 nucleotides: TGCGCCAGCAGCCAAGATAAATTGACAGGGAACACCGGGGAGCTGTTTTTT. Amino acids: CASSQDKLTGNTGELFF.

This chain connects TRBV9 to TRBJ1-3, with D perhaps TRBD1 (5 bases). The CDR3 extends over 15 amino acids. Germline CDR1 is SGDLS and CDR2 is YYNGEE. V was pared by 2 bases and J by 1 base, with 10 bases between. CDR3 protein: CASSVSQGSGNTIYF. The CDR3 coding sequence is TGTGCCAGCAGCGTGAGCCAGGGTTCTGGAAACACCATATATTTT.

CDR3 nucleotides: TGCAGTGCCCAGAAAGAGACCCAGTACTTC. Translated, it gives CSAQKETQYF. The chain employs TRBV20-1 and TRBJ2-5; no clear D gene. CDR1 and CDR2 (germline): DFQATT, SNEGSKA (reference sequence). The CDR3 contains 10 residues. Trimming stripped 6 bases from V and 3 bases from J, with 5 bases between.

V gene TRBV4-2 combines with J gene TRBJ2-4, with TRBD1 matching over 8 bases. CDR1 and CDR2 (germline): LGHNA, YNFKEQ. With V trimmed by 7 bases and J by 1 base, 9 bases remained unmatched. This CDR3 is 16 amino acids long. CDR3: CASTTRQGLAKNIQYF. As DNA, the CDR3 is TGTGCCAGCACCACCCGACAGGGGCTGGCCAAAAACATTCAGTACTTC.

With respect to this clone: Its ends do not fully match the called genes, so a read error is possible. The rearrangement links TRBV7-2 to TRBJ1-2; unclear D gene. CDR3 length equals 14 residues. Germline CDR1 is SGHTA and CDR2 is FQGNSA. The CDR3 sequence: CAGSPGGLFYGYTF. The CDR3 DNA is TGTGCCGGCAGCCCGGGTGGACTGTTCTATGGCTACACCTTC. Full variable domain (outside the CDR3, taken from reference TRBV7-2 and TRBJ1-2): GAGVSQSPSNKVTEKGKDVELRCDPISGHTALYWYRQSLGQGLEFLIYFQGNSAPDKSGLPSDRFSAERTGGSVSTLTIQRTQQEDSAVYLCAGSPGGLFYGYTFGSGTRLTVV.

This clone came up once. The rearrangement uses TRBV7-2 and TRBJ1-5; 11 bases map to TRBD1. V lost 5 bases to trimming and J lost 6 bases; unmatched junction nucleotides: 6. The CDR3 contains 15 residues. The germline CDR1 and CDR2 sequences are SGHTA and FQGNSA. For the CDR3, the DNA is TGTGCCAGCAGCACTGGGACAGGGGGAGTTCAGCCCCAGCATTTT. Encoded protein: CASSTGTGGVQPQHF.

The chain recombines TRBV5-1 with TRBJ1-2; D might be TRBD1 (5 bases). V was trimmed by 0 bases and J by 8 bases, leaving 14 bases between them. Germline V gene sequence: CDR1 SGHRS, CDR2 YFSETQ. CDR3 length: 14 residues. The CDR3 sequence is CASSLGAGLGGYTF. The CDR3 region has the DNA TGCGCCAGCAGCTTGGGAGCGGGGCTGGGAGGCTACACCTTC.

CDR3 region: CASSLVPGAYNSPLHF. CDR3 coding DNA: TGTGCCAGCAGTTTAGTGCCCGGGGCCTATAATTCACCCCTCCACTTT. The rearrangement links TRBV28 to TRBJ1-6; D gene ambiguous. The V end lost 2 bases, the J end lost 2 bases, and 10 bases lay between the germline ends. CDR3 length: 16 amino acids. Looked up from germline, CDR1 is MDHEN and CDR2 is SYDVKM.

The CDR3 region has the DNA TGCAGTGCCCCAGGACTCCGCGAGCAGTACTTC. This gives the protein CSAPGLREQYF. The V and J genes are TRBV20-1 and TRBJ2-7; tentatively, D is TRBD2 (5 bases). The CDR3 sequence is 11 residues long. Germline V gives CDR1 DFQATT, CDR2 SNEGSKA (reference sequence). With 6 bases removed from V and 6 bases from J, the gap between germline ends came to 12 bases.

The chain uses TRBV29-1 and TRBJ1-4, with 7 positions matching TRBD1. V gave up 4 bases and J gave up 2 bases; unmatched junction bases: 1. The CDR3 is 13 residues long. The germline V gene encodes CDR1 SQVTM and CDR2 ANQGSEA. The CDR3 loop reads CSVVGQTNEKLFF. CDR3 sequence (DNA): TGCAGCGTTGTGGGACAGACTAATGAAAAACTGTTTTTT.

CDR3 nucleotide sequence: TGCGCCAGCAGTGGGACTAGCGGGGGGGAGCAGTACTTC. Protein product: CASSGTSGGEQYF. J is TRBJ2-7 and V is TRBV10-2; 14 bases are a match to TRBD2. The trim removed 4 bases at V and 7 bases at J, leaving 0 bases unmatched. Germline CDR1 is WSHSY and CDR2 is SAAADI. The CDR3 is 13 amino acids.

The chain uses TRBV19 and TRBJ1-3; TRBD1 matches at 8 bases. This CDR3 is built from 17 residues. With 7 bases clipped from V and 1 base from J, the junction kept 12 bases outside the gene matches. CDR1 is LNHDA, CDR2 SQIVND, per germline (reference sequence). CDR3 sequence: CASNLWTGTSSGNTIYF. CDR3 DNA: TGTGCCAGTAACCTGTGGACAGGGACTTCTTCTGGAAACACCATATATTTT.

This clone was seen once. The chain is built from TRBV21-1 and TRBJ1-5; the table's D call, TRBD1, was not checked against the DNA. TRBV21-1 is a listed pseudogene. The CDR3 runs 14 residues. CDR3 amino acids: CASQGADSNQPQHF. DNA of the CDR3: TGTGCCAGCCAGGGGGCGGATAGCAATCAGCCCCAGCATTTT.

This clone was seen a single time. This CDR3 is CASNTLTGGAYEQYF. The CDR3 nucleotides are TGTGCCAGCAATACCTTGACAGGGGGGGCCTACGAGCAGTACTTC. The V gene is TRBV28, the J gene TRBJ2-5, with 9 bases fitting TRBD1. The DNA end is a closer match to TRBJ2-7, so the J assignment may be wrong. The V gene's germline CDR1 is MDHEN and CDR2 SYDVKM. This CDR3 comprises 15 residues.

This chain links TRBV19 with TRBJ1-5, with D possibly matching TRBD1 (6 bases). Germline V gene lookup returns CDR1 LNHDA and CDR2 SQIVND (reference sequence). CDR3 length equals 15 residues. V was pared by 6 bases and J by 4 bases, with 16 bases between. Here the CDR3 reads CASSLTGIGNQPQHF. In DNA, the CDR3 is TGTGCCAGTAGCCTAACAGGGATCGGTAATCAGCCCCAGCATTTT.

The chain uses TRBV18 and TRBJ2-6, with a possible D match to TRBD2 (5 bases). Germline CDR1 and CDR2: KGHSH and LQKENI. The CDR3 totals 17 residues. Trimming removed 2 bases at V and 0 bases at J, with 11 bases between. CDR3 sequence: CASSPGGQNSGANVLTF. In DNA form, the CDR3 reads TGTGCCAGCTCACCAGGAGGTCAGAACTCTGGGGCCAACGTCCTGACTTTC.

The chain couples TRBV29-1 to TRBJ2-5; a possible D gene is TRBD2 (5 bases). Germline loops: CDR1 SQVTM, CDR2 ANQGSEA. The CDR3 sequence is 12 residues long. Between the trimmed V and J ends, which lost 6 bases and 5 bases, there was a span of 13 bases. The CDR3 protein is CSVTPSTETQYF. The CDR3 coding sequence is TGCAGCGTGACCCCTAGCACGGAGACCCAGTACTTC.

The J gene is TRBJ2-5, the V gene TRBV5-1; 13 nucleotides agree with TRBD2. CDR3 size: 14 residues. In germline, CDR1 is SGHRS, CDR2 YFSETQ. V was clipped by 6 bases and J by 4 bases; unmatched bases: 3. The CDR3 sequence is CASNRLAGGETQYF. The CDR3 DNA reads as TGCGCCAGCAACCGACTAGCGGGAGGAGAGACCCAGTACTTC.

This clone has just one count. V usage is TRBV7-9 and J usage is TRBJ1-4; 7 bases line up with TRBD1. The CDR3 length is 15 residues. The germline gives CDR1 SEHNR, CDR2 FQNEAQ (reference sequence). The trim removed 0 bases at V and 5 bases at J, leaving 3 bases unmatched. CDR3 sequence: CASSLAGTENEKLFF. The CDR3 nucleotides read TGTGCCAGCAGCTTAGCGGGGACAGAGAATGAAAAACTGTTTTTT.

This clone was found once. The CDR3 loop reads CATSRDLIGIEQYF. CDR3 bases: TGTGCCACCAGCAGAGATCTTATCGGGATCGAGCAGTACTTC. This rearrangement joins TRBV15 to TRBJ2-7; the D gene is possibly TRBD2 (5 bases). Per the germline V gene, CDR1 is LNHNV and CDR2 is YYDKDF (reference sequence). The CDR3 runs 14 residues. The V gene lost 0 bases and the J gene lost 6 bases, with 12 bases spanning the gap.

This chain uses TRBV19 with TRBJ1-5; 10 bases fit TRBD1. The CDR3 has 21 amino acids. Per the germline V gene, CDR1 is LNHDA and CDR2 is SQIVND (reference sequence). Unmatched junction bases numbered 19, after V lost 3 bases and J lost 2 bases. The DNA for the CDR3 is TGTGCCAGTAGTATTCAGACAGGGGGACAGGGGATTTTGGGGGGCAATCAGCCCCAGCATTTT. This codes for CASSIQTGGQGILGGNQPQHF. Together with reference TRBV19 and TRBJ1-5, the CDR3 gives the full variable domain: DGGITQSPKYLFRKEGQNVTLSCEQNLNHDAMYWYRQDPGQGLRLIYYSQIVNDFQKGDIAEGYSVSREKKESFPLTVTSAQKNPTAFYLCASSIQTGGQGILGGNQPQHFGDGTRLSIL.

This chain uses TRBV6-5 with TRBJ1-6; D is ambiguous. V was clipped by 1 base and J by 9 bases, with 4 bases between them. Germline CDR1 and CDR2: MNHEY and SVGAGI. The CDR3 length is 12 residues. The CDR3 protein is CASSYWSSPLHF. CDR3 DNA sequence: TGTGCCAGCAGTTACTGGAGTTCACCCCTCCACTTT.

The chain employs TRBV7-2 and TRBJ1-4; D call uncertain. CDR3 length equals 15 residues. V lost 1 base and J 7 bases, leaving 13 bases between the germline ends. In germline, CDR1 is SGHTA, CDR2 FQGNSA. CDR3 protein: CASSLGYGEIEKLFF. CDR3 nucleotide sequence: TGTGCCAGCAGCTTAGGATACGGAGAGATTGAAAAACTGTTTTTT.

This chain joins TRBV19 and TRBJ2-3, with 10 bases matching TRBD1. Germline assignment: CDR1 LNHDA and CDR2 SQIVND (reference sequence). The V and J ends lost 5 bases and 6 bases, in that order; junction bases with no gene match: 5. The CDR3 is 14 residues long. The CDR3 is CASSDRGRVDTQYF. In DNA, the CDR3 is TGTGCCAGTAGTGACAGGGGGCGCGTGGATACGCAGTATTTT. The entire variable domain, with the rest obtained from reference TRBV19 and TRBJ2-3, is as follows: DGGITQSPKYLFRKEGQNVTLSCEQNLNHDAMYWYRQDPGQGLRLIYYSQIVNDFQKGDIAEGYSVSREKKESFPLTVTSAQKNPTAFYLCASSDRGRVDTQYFGPGTRLTVL.